Below are 2 T cell receptor beta chains sequenced from a single sample in a study of blood T cell repertoires in COVID-19 (TCRdb year 2020). Libraries were made using the immunoSEQ multiplex PCR assay. Held by TCRdb, this immuneACCESS table contains in-frame sequences only and omits some clones. Under half of the omission traces to an unresolved V gene where checked; the cause of the rest is unknown. The sample table records 150,000 to 180,000 clones; around 80% of these occur just once. 0.5% to 0.65% of the sample is in the top ten clones. Sequencing was carried out using peripheral blood. The source of these receptors is a man in his sixties with acute or convalescent COVID-19.

This clone has just one count. This chain connects TRBV4-3 to TRBJ1-4; 8 nucleotides match TRBD1. J gave up 10 bases and V 0 bases, and 10 bases lay outside the gene matches. CDR3 length: 16 residues. The germline gives CDR1 LGHNA, CDR2 YSLEER. The DNA for the CDR3 is TGCGCCAGCAGCCAAGATCAAGGACAGGGTCGAGGAAAACTGTTTTTT. Its translation: CASSQDQGQGRGKLFF.

The rearrangement joins TRBV7-8 to TRBJ2-3, with D perhaps matching TRBD1 (5 bases). V was cut by 7 bases and J by 1 base, with 12 bases left in between. Germline lookup yields CDR1 SGHVS and CDR2 FQNEAQ. This CDR3 region has 14 residues. The CDR3 coding sequence is TGTGCCAGCACCCAGGGTCTTGGCACAGATACGCAGTATTTT. It is translated as CASTQGLGTDTQYF.